This T cell receptor (beta chain) was identified in a study of blood T cell repertoires in COVID-19. Study-level information: Samples taken during acute and convalescent COVID-19 were collected in the United States, Italy and Spain. PBMCs, B-cell-depleted T cells, or T cells provided the cDNA or gDNA that made up the material.

This clone was counted once. Original handling: Scientists estimated how many nucleated cells there were by amplifying reference gene primers. TCRdb's table, derived via immunoSEQ multiplex PCR, lists solely in-frame clones and lacks some. Clone size and the V and J calls come from that table; the DNA yielded D and trimming. In the table there are approximately 160,000 clones, approximately 84% of which are singletons. The ends lost 7 bases at V and 2 bases at J; junction bases unmatched: 7. Germline V gene sequence: CDR1 SNHLY, CDR2 FYNNEI. The CDR3 covers 15 residues. The sequence came from a man in his forties or fifties who had recovered from COVID-19. The V call is TRBV2, the J call TRBJ2-3, with 9 positions matching TRBD1. Sequencing input: peripheral blood. For the CDR3, the DNA is TGTGCCAGCAACGGTGACAGGGGGATCACAGATACGCAGTATTTT. Translated: CASNGDRGITDTQYF.